The 15 T cell receptor beta chains in this list originate from one sample, sequenced in a study of response to subunit inactivated influenza vaccine. TCRdb called the RT-PCR reads again in MiXCR, with one record for every CDR3 protein. Seen here are about 650,000 distinct CDR3 sequences, approximately 15% observed once, and the top ten hold around a tenth. Material: PBMCs from blood, obtained 12 days after vaccination. The source is a man aged 50-59 years who received an inactivated influenza vaccine.

This clonotype has only a few counts. The chain employs TRBV20-1 and TRBJ2-2; 7 bases match TRBD2. The germline V gene has CDR1 DFQATT and CDR2 SNEGSKA (reference sequence). The CDR3 extends over 13 amino acids. J gave up 6 bases and V 2 bases, and 3 bases lay outside the gene matches. CDR3 loop: CSARSGGSGELFF. The CDR3 DNA is TGCAGTGCTAGATCCGGGGGGTCCGGGGAGCTGTTTTTT.

This rearrangement joins TRBV3-1 to TRBJ1-5, with unresolved D. CDR3 length equals 13 residues. Germline loops: CDR1 LGHDT, CDR2 YNNKEL (reference sequence). V was cut by 4 bases and J by 1 base, with 5 bases left in between. CDR3 region: CASSRRSNQPQHF. CDR3 sequence (DNA): TGTGCCAGCAGCCGAAGGAGCAATCAGCCCCAGCATTTT.

This clonotype was picked up a small number of times. The genes are TRBV7-6 and TRBJ1-5; 7 nucleotides match TRBD1. Germline trimming cut 5 bases from V and 5 bases from J; bases unmatched to any gene: 9. This CDR3 has 15 amino acids. Germline loops: CDR1 SGHVS, CDR2 FNYEAQ. As DNA, the CDR3 is TGTGCCAGCAGCGTTGGACAGGCACCTTATCAGCCCCAGCATTTT. It codes for CASSVGQAPYQPQHF. Filled out from reference TRBV7-6 and TRBJ1-5, the complete variable domain reads GAGVSQSPRYKVTKRGQDVALRCDPISGHVSLYWYRQALGQGPEFLTYFNYEAQQDKSGLPNDRFSAERPEGSISTLTIQRTEQRDSAMYRCASSVGQAPYQPQHFGDGTRLSIL.

V gene TRBV12-3 or TRBV12-4 combines with J gene TRBJ2-1; TRBD2 agrees at 7 bases. Losses at the gene ends were 1 base for V and 9 bases for J; bases not matched to a gene: 6. The CDR3 contains 14 residues. In nucleotides, the CDR3 is TGTGCCAGCAGTTTAGGGGATGGGAGGGCTGAGCAGTTCTTC. Residues: CASSLGDGRAEQFF.

The V and J genes are TRBV20-1 and TRBJ2-3, with 9 positions matching TRBD2. Germline lookup yields CDR1 DFQATT and CDR2 SNEGSKA (reference sequence). This CDR3 has 12 amino acids. The chain's CDR3 is CRSGGNTDTQYF. DNA for the CDR3: TGCAGGAGCGGGGGGAACACAGATACGCAGTATTTT.

The chain carries TRBV10-2 and TRBJ2-7; 8 nucleotides agree with TRBD1. The CDR3 is 14 amino acids. With 3 bases clipped from V and 2 bases from J, the junction kept 3 bases outside the gene matches. Germline V gene data show CDR1 as WSHSY and CDR2 as SAAADI. The CDR3 region is CASSDDRGPYEQYF. CDR3 DNA: TGCGCCAGCAGTGACGACAGGGGCCCCTACGAGCAGTACTTC.

This clonotype was counted only a few times. The V gene is TRBV7-2, the J gene TRBJ1-2, with TRBD1 matching over 7 bases. CDR1 is SGHTA and CDR2 is FQGNSA in the germline V gene. The CDR3 is 16 amino acids. V lost 5 bases, J lost 0 bases, and 9 bases stayed unmatched. For the CDR3, the DNA is TGTGCCAGCAGCCCGACACCGGGACAGACTAACTATGGCTACACCTTC. Translated: CASSPTPGQTNYGYTF.

This clonotype was recorded a few times. The chain carries TRBV5-5 and TRBJ2-5; D is ambiguous. Germline V CDR1 and CDR2: SGHKS, YYEKEE (reference sequence). There are 13 residues in the CDR3. Trimming stripped 0 bases from V and 5 bases from J, with 8 bases between. CDR3 loop: CASSLVIPETQYF. CDR3 bases: TGTGCCAGCAGCTTGGTTATTCCGGAGACCCAGTACTTC.

CDR3 residues: CASSEDGTSFDTQYF. The CDR3, as DNA: TGTGCCAGCAGCGAAGACGGGACTAGTTTCGACACGCAGTATTTT. The chain uses TRBV7-2 and TRBJ2-3; 8 bases match TRBD2. The V gene end was trimmed by 5 bases and the J gene end by 9 bases; junction bases not matched to a gene: 13. This CDR3 region has 15 residues. Germline V lookup: CDR1 SGHTA, CDR2 FQGNSA. The full variable domain, its missing parts supplied by reference TRBV7-2 and TRBJ2-3, is GAGVSQSPSNKVTEKGKDVELRCDPISGHTALYWYRQSLGQGLEFLIYFQGNSAPDKSGLPSDRFSAERTGGSVSTLTIQRTQQEDSAVYLCASSEDGTSFDTQYFGPGTRLTVL.

The rearrangement links TRBV20-1 to TRBJ2-1; 10 bases agree with TRBD2. The germline V gene has CDR1 DFQATT and CDR2 SNEGSKA (reference sequence). Losses at the gene ends were 3 bases for V and 1 base for J; bases not matched to a gene: 6. This CDR3 region has 16 residues. The CDR3: CSARGSGGPSYNEQFF. The CDR3 bases are TGCAGTGCTAGGGGTAGCGGGGGGCCTTCCTACAATGAGCAGTTCTTC.

This clonotype has only a few counts. The J gene is TRBJ2-1, the V gene TRBV20-1; D might be TRBD2 (6 bases). Germline-derived CDR1 and CDR2 are DFQATT and SNEGSKA (reference sequence). The germline V and J ends were trimmed by 5 bases and 9 bases, with 17 bases remaining between them. The CDR3 runs 13 residues. CDR3 nucleotides: TGCAGTGCTGGGGCTTGGCGGGGCGCTGAGCAGTTCTTC. Protein sequence: CSAGAWRGAEQFF.

The CDR3 here is CASRPRTDTGELFF. The CDR3 DNA sequence: TGTGCCAGCAGACCCCGCACGGACACCGGGGAGCTGTTTTTT. The chain combines TRBV12-3 or TRBV12-4 with TRBJ2-2; D unresolved. V was pared by 6 bases and J by 3 bases, with 11 bases between. The CDR3 has 14 amino acids.

In this sample, this clonotype turned up a few times. V is TRBV20-1 and J is TRBJ2-1; D call uncertain. The germline V gene has CDR1 DFQATT and CDR2 SNEGSKA (reference sequence). V dropped 5 bases and J dropped 10 bases, with 24 bases sitting between them. The CDR3 loop spans 15 amino acids. In DNA form, the CDR3 reads TGCAGTGCTTCCCCCTACGGGCGCCGGTTTGGCGAGCAGTTCTTC. It encodes CSASPYGRRFGEQFF.

This clonotype has more than one count but fewer than ten. This rearrangement joins TRBV11-2 to TRBJ2-3; 13 bases line up with TRBD2. Losses at the gene ends were 3 bases for V and 4 bases for J; bases not matched to a gene: 4. The germline V gene has CDR1 SGHAT and CDR2 FQNNGV. CDR3 length: 16 amino acids. CDR3 loop: CASSFTSGRASDTQYF. As DNA, the CDR3 is TGTGCCAGCAGCTTTACTAGCGGGAGGGCCTCAGATACGCAGTATTTT.

The rearrangement links TRBV7-9 to TRBJ2-7; D may be TRBD2 (6 bases). The ends were cut back, 1 base at V and 4 bases at J, with 17 bases in the middle. CDR3 length: 16 amino acids. Germline lookup yields CDR1 SEHNR and CDR2 FQNEAQ (reference sequence). CDR3 residues: CASSLDPRRGAYEQYF. The CDR3 coding sequence is TGTGCCAGCAGCTTAGACCCGAGGCGGGGAGCTTACGAGCAGTACTTC.